This TCR beta chain was sequenced for a study of blood T cell repertoires in COVID-19. Study summary: Samples taken during acute and convalescent COVID-19 were collected in the United States, Italy and Spain.

The authors' processing: Reference gene primer amplification gave estimated nucleated cell counts. Sequencing was performed with immunoSEQ multiplex PCR; in TCRdb, only in-frame clones are kept and a portion is missing. V and J calls and clone size are those listed in that table; D and trimming were worked out from the DNA. Here the sample spans some 300,000 clones, over 85% being singletons. Recruitment covered about 25 US areas and drew participants whose ages spanned roughly 18 to 90 years. The germline V gene has CDR1 LNHNV and CDR2 YYDKDF (reference sequence). This CDR3 comprises 15 residues. Trimming shortened V by 4 bases and J by 2 bases, and 12 bases separated the two germline ends.

This sequence originates from a woman younger than 45 who had recovered from COVID-19. Sequencing was done on a sample of PBMCs or T cells enriched from blood (not recorded which). The chain combines TRBV15 with TRBJ1-3; D remains unclear. The CDR3 DNA reads as TGTGCCACCAGCACCCCAACAGAAACTGGAAACACCATATATTTT. Encoded protein: CATSTPTETGNTIYF.